This paragraph covers one T cell receptor (beta chain) sequence. What it recognizes is unknown. The germline V gene encodes CDR1 MGHRA and CDR2 YSYEKL. The CDR3 is made up of 14 amino acids. Trimming shortened V by 1 base and J by 3 bases, and 6 bases separated the two germline ends. This specimen comes from a study of cytomegalovirus exposure and HLA in healthy donors. Study conclusions and caveats: The investigators catalogued about 170 TCR beta chains as cytomegalovirus-associated. Subsequent analysis of the 120 or so validation repertoires found a tendency for first-cohort TCR clusters to co-occur.

Separate from the roughly 700-subject first cohort, the roughly 120-subject validation cohort was the one that the donors belonged to. Produced via immunoSEQ multiplex PCR; TCRdb's table is partial and in-frame only. The sample contains 100,000 to 150,000 clones, roughly 90% of which appear only once. The chain links TRBV4-1 to TRBJ2-2; D is unclear. Sequenced sample: PBMCs. This TCR came from a man aged 25 to 40 in good health and CMV-seronegative. The CDR3 sequence is CASSQVVDTGELFF. DNA of the CDR3: TGCGCCAGCAGCCAAGTAGTGGACACCGGGGAGCTGTTTTTT.